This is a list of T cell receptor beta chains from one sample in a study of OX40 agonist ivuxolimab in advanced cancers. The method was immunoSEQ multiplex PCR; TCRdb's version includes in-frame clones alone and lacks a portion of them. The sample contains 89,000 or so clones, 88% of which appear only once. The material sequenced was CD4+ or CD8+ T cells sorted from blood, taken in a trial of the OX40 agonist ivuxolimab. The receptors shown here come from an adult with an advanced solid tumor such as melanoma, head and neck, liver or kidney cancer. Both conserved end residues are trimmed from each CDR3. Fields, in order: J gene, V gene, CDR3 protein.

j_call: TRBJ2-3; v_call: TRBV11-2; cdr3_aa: ASSLGTGDTDTQY
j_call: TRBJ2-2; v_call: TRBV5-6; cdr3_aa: ASSLRRGSTLNTGELF
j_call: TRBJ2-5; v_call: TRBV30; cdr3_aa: AWSVTGAKTQY
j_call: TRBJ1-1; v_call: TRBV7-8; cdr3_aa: ASSLVVANTEAF
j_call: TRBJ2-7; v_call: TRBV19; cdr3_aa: ASSPQGQGSYEQY
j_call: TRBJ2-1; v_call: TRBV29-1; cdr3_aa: SVREGVGEQF
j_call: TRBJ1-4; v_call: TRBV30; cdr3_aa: AWSVKGRGEKLF
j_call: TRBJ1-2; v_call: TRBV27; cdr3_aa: ASSFSRPGKGTNYGYT
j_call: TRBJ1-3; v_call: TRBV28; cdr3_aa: ASSPPPSGNTIY
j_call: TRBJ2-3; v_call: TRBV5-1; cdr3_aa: ASSSKGDTQY
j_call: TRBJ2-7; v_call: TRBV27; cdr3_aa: ASSSRTRSPYEQY
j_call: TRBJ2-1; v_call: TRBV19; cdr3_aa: ATISTGSYNEQF
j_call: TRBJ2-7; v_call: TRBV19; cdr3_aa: ASSIAQGAYEQY
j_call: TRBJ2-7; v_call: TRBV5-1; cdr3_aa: ASSLVFGGLREQY
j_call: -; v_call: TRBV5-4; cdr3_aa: ASSSRSQFNEQY
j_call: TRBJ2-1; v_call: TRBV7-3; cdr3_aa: ASSLKGAGGDNEQF
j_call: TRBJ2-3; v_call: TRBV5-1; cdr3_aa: ASSLLGRSLTDTQY
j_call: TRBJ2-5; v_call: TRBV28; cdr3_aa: ASSPQVTQETQY
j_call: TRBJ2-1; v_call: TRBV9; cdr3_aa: ASSGGTGDLNEQF
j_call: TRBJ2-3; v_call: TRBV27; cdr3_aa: ASSLWEGADTDTQY
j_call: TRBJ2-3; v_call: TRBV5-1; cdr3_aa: ASSLEGREMDTQY
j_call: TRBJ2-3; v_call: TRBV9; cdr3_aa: ASSVESRGLTDTQY
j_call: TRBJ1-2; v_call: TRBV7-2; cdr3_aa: ASSPGRGRKDYT
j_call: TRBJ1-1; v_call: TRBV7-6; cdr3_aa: ASSLDMNTEAF
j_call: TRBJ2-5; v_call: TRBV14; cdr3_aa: ASSQAGAGMETQY
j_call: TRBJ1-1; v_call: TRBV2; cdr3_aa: ASRVGQGEAF
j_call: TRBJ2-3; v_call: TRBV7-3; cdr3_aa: ASSMGLAGAEDTQY
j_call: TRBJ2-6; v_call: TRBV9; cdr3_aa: ASSVGSGANVLT
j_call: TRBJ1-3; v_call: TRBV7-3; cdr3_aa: ASSLSGDGNTIY